One and the same sample provided the 24 T cell receptor beta chains below, sequenced in a study of T cells expressing NK-cell markers. Following a re-call of the 5' RACE reads, TCRdb has one entry per CDR3 protein and lacks DNA. In all, the sample yields more than 90,000 distinct CDR3 sequences. The material sequenced was blood T cells: a sorted CD56 or NKG2C T cell subset, CD4+ or CD8+ T cells, or bulk PBMC T cells (not recorded which). These receptors were collected from a woman between 18 and 69 years old in good health.

The chain is built from TRBV29-1 and TRBJ2-1; the D call of TRBD2 rests on TCRdb alone, since no DNA is present to check it. The germline CDR1 and CDR2 sequences are SQVTM and ANQGSEA. The CDR3 is made up of 12 amino acids. CDR3 residues: CSVAGESNEQFF.

V is TRBV20-1 and J is TRBJ2-7; as DNA is missing, the TRBD2 call by TCRdb cannot be tested. The CDR3 has 14 residues. Germline loops: CDR1 DFQATT, CDR2 SNEGSKA (reference sequence). The CDR3 loop is CSARPSGREYEQYF.

The chain joins TRBV29-1 to TRBJ1-1. The germline V gene has CDR1 SQVTM and CDR2 ANQGSEA. CDR3 length: 11 residues. The CDR3 protein is CSVAGAAEAFF. The full variable domain, in which reference TRBV29-1 and TRBJ1-1 provide the parts outside the CDR3, is SAVISQKPSRDICQRGTSLTIQCQVDSQVTMMFWYRQQPGQSLTLIATANQGSEATYESGFVIDKFPISRPNLTFSTLTVSNMSPEDSSIYLCSVAGAAEAFFGQGTRLTVV.

This chain links TRBV19 with TRBJ2-1; TCRdb indicates TRBD1, and absent DNA this call remains unverified. The CDR3 is 16 amino acids. The V gene's germline CDR1 is LNHDA and CDR2 SQIVND (reference sequence). The CDR3 here is CASSIAGGVSGNEQFF.

The rearrangement links TRBV6-5 to TRBJ2-1; TCRdb gives TRBD2 as the D gene, but with no DNA this cannot be confirmed. CDR3 length: 17 residues. Germline CDR1 reads MNHEY; CDR2 reads SVGAGI. CDR3 region: CASSYSESLGGGYEQFF.

The CDR3: CASSPRWGSGFYNEQFF. The J gene is TRBJ2-1, the V gene TRBV19; TCRdb calls TRBD2, which cannot be checked without DNA. Looked up from germline, CDR1 is LNHDA and CDR2 is SQIVND (reference sequence). This CDR3 spans 17 amino acids.

The chain couples TRBV9 to TRBJ2-5; the D call from TCRdb, TRBD1, cannot be confirmed without DNA. Germline CDR1 and CDR2: SGDLS and YYNGEE. The CDR3 length is 15 residues. The CDR3 region is CASRAGDSGWETQYF.

The V gene is TRBV7-9, the J gene TRBJ2-5. The germline V gene encodes CDR1 SEHNR and CDR2 FQNEAQ (reference sequence). The CDR3 length is 13 residues. CDR3 amino acids: CASSLRARETQYF.

The J gene is TRBJ1-4, the V gene TRBV5-4; TCRdb designates TRBD1, a call that cannot be tested without DNA. The CDR3 extends over 15 amino acids. Germline CDR1 SGHNT, CDR2 YYREEE (reference sequence). CDR3 protein: CASSFQTDPNEKLFF.

This chain uses TRBV4-3 with TRBJ1-1. CDR1 is LGHNA and CDR2 is YSLEER in the germline V gene. The CDR3 length is 12 residues. The CDR3 spells CASRALGSEAFF.

The rearrangement links TRBV12-3 or TRBV12-4 to TRBJ1-1; TCRdb's assignment of TRBD1 cannot be checked, as there is no DNA. The CDR3 consists of 15 residues. The CDR3 protein is CASSLAPTGNTEAFF.

The chain joins TRBV5-6 to TRBJ2-1; TCRdb names TRBD1, which stays unverified in the absence of DNA. Germline lookup yields CDR1 SGHDT and CDR2 YYEEEE. The CDR3 is 13 residues long. This chain's CDR3 is CASSLTPQVEQFF.

The chain carries TRBV12-3 or TRBV12-4 and TRBJ1-2. The CDR3 loop spans 15 amino acids. This CDR3 is CASSSDTQIHYGYTF.

The chain uses TRBV29-1 and TRBJ1-1. From germline, CDR1 is SQVTM and CDR2 ANQGSEA. This CDR3 is 11 amino acids long. Here the CDR3 reads CSVDTAAEAFF.

The V call is TRBV6-2 or TRBV6-3, the J call TRBJ2-7. Germline V lookup: CDR1 MNHEY, CDR2 SVGEGT. The CDR3 loop spans 12 amino acids. Here the CDR3 reads CASMSSGYEQYF.

V usage is TRBV5-1 and J usage is TRBJ2-7; TCRdb lists TRBD1, though no DNA is available to test this call. CDR1 is SGHRS, CDR2 YFSETQ, per germline. The CDR3 totals 15 residues. The CDR3 reads CASSFPPPTGREQYF. Variable domain in full (rest from reference TRBV5-1 and TRBJ2-7): KAGVTQTPRYLIKTRGQQVTLSCSPISGHRSVSWYQQTPGQGLQFLFEYFSETQRNKGNFPGRFSGRQFSNSRSEMNVSTLELGDSALYLCASSFPPPTGREQYFGPGTRLTVT.

This chain uses TRBV4-3 with TRBJ2-1. This CDR3 is built from 14 residues. Germline V gene data show CDR1 as LGHNA and CDR2 as YSLEER. CDR3: CASSQDGDGDEQFF.

The chain couples TRBV29-1 to TRBJ2-3; the D call of TRBD1 rests on TCRdb alone, since no DNA is present to check it. Germline V gene data show CDR1 as SQVTM and CDR2 as ANQGSEA. There are 13 residues in the CDR3. This chain's CDR3 is CSVWDGNTDTQYF.

CDR3 sequence reads: CASSPTGSKNIQYF. The chain has TRBV18 and TRBJ2-4; TCRdb's D call, TRBD1, is unchecked because there is no DNA. Germline CDR1 reads KGHSH; CDR2 reads LQKENI. The CDR3 totals 14 residues.

The chain carries TRBV9 and TRBJ1-5; TCRdb's assignment of TRBD1 cannot be checked, as there is no DNA. The CDR3 spans 14 residues. The germline CDR1 and CDR2 sequences are SGDLS and YYNGEE. CDR3 sequence reads: CASSGTGGNQPQHF. Combining the CDR3 with reference TRBV9 and TRBJ1-5 gives the whole variable domain DSGVTQTPKHLITATGQRVTLRCSPRSGDLSVYWYQQSLDQGLQFLIQYYNGEERAKGNILERFSAQQFPDLHSELNLSSLELGDSALYFCASSGTGGNQPQHFGDGTRLSIL.

The J gene is TRBJ1-5, the V gene TRBV6-2 or TRBV6-3. Germline V gives CDR1 MNHEY, CDR2 SVGEGT. This CDR3 spans 14 amino acids. CDR3 protein: CASSYEVGVQPQHF.

This sequence joins TRBV12-3 or TRBV12-4 and TRBJ2-7; TCRdb's D call, TRBD1, is unchecked because there is no DNA. CDR3 length: 13 residues. The CDR3 spells CASSPRGPYEQYF.

The rearrangement joins TRBV11-1 to TRBJ1-2; TCRdb's D call of TRBD1 is untestable without DNA. The CDR3 length is 18 residues. From germline, CDR1 is SGHAT and CDR2 FQDESV (reference sequence). CDR3 amino acids: CASSAGPGQGARFYGYTF.

The chain combines TRBV4-3 with TRBJ1-6. In germline, CDR1 is LGHNA, CDR2 YSLEER. This CDR3 is built from 15 residues. The CDR3 loop is CASSQDRQDNSPLHF.